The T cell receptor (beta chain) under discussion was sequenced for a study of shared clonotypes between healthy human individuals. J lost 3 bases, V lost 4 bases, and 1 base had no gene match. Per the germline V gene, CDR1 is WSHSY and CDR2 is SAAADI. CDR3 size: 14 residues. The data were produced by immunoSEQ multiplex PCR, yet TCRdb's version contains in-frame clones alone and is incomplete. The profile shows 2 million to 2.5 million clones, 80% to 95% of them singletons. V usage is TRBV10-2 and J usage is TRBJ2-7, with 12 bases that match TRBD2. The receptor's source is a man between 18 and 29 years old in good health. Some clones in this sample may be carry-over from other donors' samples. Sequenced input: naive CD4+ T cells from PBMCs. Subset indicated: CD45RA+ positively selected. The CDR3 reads CASSAGLAGYEQYF. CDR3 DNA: TGCGCCAGCAGTGCGGGACTAGCGGGCTACGAGCAGTACTTC.